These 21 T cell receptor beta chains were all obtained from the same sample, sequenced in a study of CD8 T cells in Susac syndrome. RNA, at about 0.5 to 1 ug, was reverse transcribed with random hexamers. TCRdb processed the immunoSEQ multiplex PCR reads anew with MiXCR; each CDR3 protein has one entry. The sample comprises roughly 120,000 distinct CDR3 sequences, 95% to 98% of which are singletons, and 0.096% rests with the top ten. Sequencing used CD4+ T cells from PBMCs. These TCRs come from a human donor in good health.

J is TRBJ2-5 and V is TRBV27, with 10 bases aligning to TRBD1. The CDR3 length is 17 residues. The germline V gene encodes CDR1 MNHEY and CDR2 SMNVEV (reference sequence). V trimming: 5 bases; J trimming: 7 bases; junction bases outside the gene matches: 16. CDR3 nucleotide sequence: TGTGCCAGCAGTCCCATGATGGGACAGGGGCCCCGTGGGACCCAGTACTTC. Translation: CASSPMMGQGPRGTQYF.

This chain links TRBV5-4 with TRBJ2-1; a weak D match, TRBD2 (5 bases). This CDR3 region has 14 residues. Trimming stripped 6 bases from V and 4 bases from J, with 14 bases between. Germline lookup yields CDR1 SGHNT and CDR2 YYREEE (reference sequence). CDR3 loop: CASTPGWAYNEQFF. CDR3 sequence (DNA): TGTGCCAGCACCCCGGGGTGGGCGTACAATGAGCAGTTCTTC.

CDR3 loop: CASSNSPSGDRYEQYF. As DNA, the CDR3 is TGTGCCAGCAGCAATTCCCCTAGCGGGGACAGGTACGAGCAGTACTTC. V is TRBV21-1 and J is TRBJ2-7; TRBD1 reflects the table's D call only, with no check against the DNA. TRBV21-1 is an annotated pseudogene. CDR3 length: 16 amino acids.

CDR3 protein: CASHGLAGVNEQFF. The CDR3 DNA reads as TGTGCCAGCCATGGACTAGCGGGGGTGAATGAGCAGTTCTTC. V and J are TRBV2 and TRBJ2-1, with 13 bases that match TRBD2. The germline V gene has CDR1 SNHLY and CDR2 FYNNEI. This CDR3 has 14 amino acids. J gave up 7 bases and V 8 bases, and 5 bases lay outside the gene matches.

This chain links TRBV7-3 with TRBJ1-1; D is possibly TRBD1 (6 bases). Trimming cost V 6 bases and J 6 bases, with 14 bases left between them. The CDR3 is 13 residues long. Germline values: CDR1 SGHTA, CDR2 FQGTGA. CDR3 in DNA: TGTGCCAGCAGACCACAGGGAAAGGCTGAAGCTTTCTTT. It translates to CASRPQGKAEAFF.

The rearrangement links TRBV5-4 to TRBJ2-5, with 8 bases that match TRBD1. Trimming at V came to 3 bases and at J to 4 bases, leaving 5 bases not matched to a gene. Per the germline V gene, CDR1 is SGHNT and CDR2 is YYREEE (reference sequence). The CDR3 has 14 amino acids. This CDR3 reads CASSSDRGGETQYF. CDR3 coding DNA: TGTGCCAGCAGCTCCGACAGGGGTGGAGAGACCCAGTACTTC.

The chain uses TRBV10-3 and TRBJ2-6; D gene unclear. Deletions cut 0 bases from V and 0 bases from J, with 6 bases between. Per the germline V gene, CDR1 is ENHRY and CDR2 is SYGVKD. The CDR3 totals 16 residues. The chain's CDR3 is CAISESVLSGANVLTF. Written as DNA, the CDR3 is TGTGCCATCAGTGAGTCTGTGCTCTCTGGGGCCAACGTCCTGACTTTC.

CDR3 DNA sequence: TGTGCCAGCAGTTTTTCCATCGAGACCCAGTACTTC. Amino acids: CASSFSIETQYF. The chain combines TRBV12-3 or TRBV12-4 with TRBJ2-5; no definite D call. V lost 3 bases and J 5 bases, leaving 7 bases between the germline ends. The CDR3 extends over 12 amino acids.

The CDR3 here is CASSPRRDTYEQYF. CDR3 DNA sequence: TGTGCCAGCAGCCCAAGAAGGGACACCTACGAGCAGTACTTC. The V gene is TRBV7-2, the J gene TRBJ2-7; a possible D gene is TRBD1 (6 bases). The V end was cut by 5 bases, the J end by 2 bases, with 13 bases between. This CDR3 is built from 14 residues. CDR1 and CDR2 (germline): SGHTA, FQGNSA. Full variable domain (outside the CDR3, taken from reference TRBV7-2 and TRBJ2-7): GAGVSQSPSNKVTEKGKDVELRCDPISGHTALYWYRQSLGQGLEFLIYFQGNSAPDKSGLPSDRFSAERTGGSVSTLTIQRTQQEDSAVYLCASSPRRDTYEQYFGPGTRLTVT.

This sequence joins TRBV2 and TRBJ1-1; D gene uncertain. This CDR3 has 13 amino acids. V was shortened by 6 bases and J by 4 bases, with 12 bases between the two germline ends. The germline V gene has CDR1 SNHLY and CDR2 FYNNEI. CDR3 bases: TGTGCCAGCAGAAAGGACCGGAGCACTGAAGCTTTCTTT. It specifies CASRKDRSTEAFF.

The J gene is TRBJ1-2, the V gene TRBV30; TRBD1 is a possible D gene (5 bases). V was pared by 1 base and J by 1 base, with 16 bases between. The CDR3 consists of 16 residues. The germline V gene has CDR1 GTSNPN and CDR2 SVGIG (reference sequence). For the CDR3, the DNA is TGTGCCTGGAGTGGGACCCTCCGGACACTTAACTATGGCTACACCTTC. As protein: CAWSGTLRTLNYGYTF.

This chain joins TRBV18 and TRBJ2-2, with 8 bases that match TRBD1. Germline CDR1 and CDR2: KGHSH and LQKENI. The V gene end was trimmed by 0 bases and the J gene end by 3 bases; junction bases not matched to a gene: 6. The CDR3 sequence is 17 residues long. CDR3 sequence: CASSPPRQGTYTGELFF. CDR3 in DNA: TGTGCCAGCTCACCACCCCGACAGGGGACCTACACCGGGGAGCTGTTTTTT.

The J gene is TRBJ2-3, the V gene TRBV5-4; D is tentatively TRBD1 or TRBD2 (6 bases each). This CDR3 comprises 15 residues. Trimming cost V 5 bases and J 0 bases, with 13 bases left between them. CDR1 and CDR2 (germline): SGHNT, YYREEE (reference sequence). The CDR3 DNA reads TGTGCCAGCAGACCCGGGGGCCGGAGCACAGATACGCAGTATTTT. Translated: CASRPGGRSTDTQYF.

As DNA, the CDR3 is TGTGCCAGCAGCCCTCTCCCCGGCGAGCAGTACTTC. It is translated as CASSPLPGEQYF. This chain uses TRBV6-2 or TRBV6-3 with TRBJ2-7; D gene uncertain. Germline V lookup: CDR1 MNHEY, CDR2 SVGEGT. V shed 6 bases and J shed 6 bases, with 12 bases lying between them. The CDR3 length is 12 residues.

The CDR3 DNA reads TGTGCCAGCAGCCCTGGACAGGGCAAGCACGAGCAGTACTTC. This translates into CASSPGQGKHEQYF. V is TRBV3-1 and J is TRBJ2-7; TRBD1 matches 8 bases. Germline V gene data show CDR1 as LGHDT and CDR2 as YNNKEL (reference sequence). The CDR3 runs 14 residues. Trimming at V came to 4 bases and at J to 5 bases, leaving 7 bases not matched to a gene.

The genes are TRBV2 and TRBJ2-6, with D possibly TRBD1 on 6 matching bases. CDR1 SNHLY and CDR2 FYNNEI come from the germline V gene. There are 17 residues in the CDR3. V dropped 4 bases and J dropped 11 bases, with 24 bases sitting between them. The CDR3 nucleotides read TGTGCCAGCAGTGCTTTTATAGGGGGACGTAAAAGAGACGTCCTGACTTTC. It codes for CASSAFIGGRKRDVLTF.

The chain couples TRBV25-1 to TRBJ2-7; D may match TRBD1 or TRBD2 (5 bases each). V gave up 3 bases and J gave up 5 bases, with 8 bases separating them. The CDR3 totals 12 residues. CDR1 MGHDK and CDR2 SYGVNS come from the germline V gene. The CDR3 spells CASSDWDHEQYF. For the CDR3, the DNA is TGTGCCAGCAGTGACTGGGACCACGAGCAGTACTTC.

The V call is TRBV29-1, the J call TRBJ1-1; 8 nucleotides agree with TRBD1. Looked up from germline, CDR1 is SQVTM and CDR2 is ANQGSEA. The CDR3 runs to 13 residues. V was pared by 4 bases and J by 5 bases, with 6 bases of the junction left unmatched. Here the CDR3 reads CSVVDRVGTEAFF. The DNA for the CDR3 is TGCAGCGTTGTGGACAGGGTTGGAACTGAAGCTTTCTTT.

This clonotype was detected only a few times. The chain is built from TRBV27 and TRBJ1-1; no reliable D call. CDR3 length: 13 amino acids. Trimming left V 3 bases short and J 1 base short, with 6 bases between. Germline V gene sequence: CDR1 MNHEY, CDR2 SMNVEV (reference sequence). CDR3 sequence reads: CASSLRRNTEAFF. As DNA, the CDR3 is TGTGCCAGCAGTTTGAGAAGGAACACTGAAGCTTTCTTT.

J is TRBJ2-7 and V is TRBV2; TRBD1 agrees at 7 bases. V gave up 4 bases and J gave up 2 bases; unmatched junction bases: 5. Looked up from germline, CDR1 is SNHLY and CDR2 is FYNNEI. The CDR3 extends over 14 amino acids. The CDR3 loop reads CASSATGNTYEQYF. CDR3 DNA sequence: TGTGCCAGCAGTGCGACAGGGAACACCTACGAGCAGTACTTC.

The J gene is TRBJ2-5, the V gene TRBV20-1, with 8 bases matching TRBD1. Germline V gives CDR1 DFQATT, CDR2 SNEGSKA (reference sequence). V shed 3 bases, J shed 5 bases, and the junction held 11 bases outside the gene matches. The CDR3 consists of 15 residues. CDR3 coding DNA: TGCAGTGCTAGTAACGCAGGGGGCGCTTGGGAGACCCAGTACTTC. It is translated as CSASNAGGAWETQYF.